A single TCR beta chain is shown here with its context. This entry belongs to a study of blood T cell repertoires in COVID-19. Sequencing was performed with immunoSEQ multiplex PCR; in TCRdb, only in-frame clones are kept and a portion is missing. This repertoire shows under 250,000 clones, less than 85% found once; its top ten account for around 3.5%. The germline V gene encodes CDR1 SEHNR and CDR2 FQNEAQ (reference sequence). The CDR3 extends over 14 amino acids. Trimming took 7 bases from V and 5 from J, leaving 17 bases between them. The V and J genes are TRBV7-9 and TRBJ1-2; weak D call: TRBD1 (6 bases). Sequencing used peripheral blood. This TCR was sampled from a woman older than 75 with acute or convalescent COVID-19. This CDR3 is CASTLGHVDYGYTF. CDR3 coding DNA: TGTGCCAGCACCTTGGGACACGTCGATTATGGCTACACCTTC.